The rows below give T cell receptor beta chains drawn from one sample of a study of T-cell reconstitution after alpha-beta-depleted transplantation in children. TCRdb re-analysed the PCR reads in MiXCR, keeping a single row per CDR3 protein. The sample has 500,000 to 600,000 distinct CDR3 sequences, about 17% seen once. The sequencing used PBMCs from the stem cell graft donor, collected from the stem cell graft. These receptors all stem from a human donor who donated a stem cell graft to a child with acute lymphoblastic leukemia. CDR3s include the opening cysteine and the closing phenylalanine or tryptophan. The D gene is left open where the match is weak. The size field is filled for only some rows; it gives once, few, many or a size class.

TGTGCCAGCAGCGTGGACAGGGGGCGGGATGAGCAGTTCTTC CASSVDRGRDEQFF NA TRBV7-2 TRBD1 TRBJ2-1
TGTGCCAGCAGCTTGGACGGGCGAGGGAGCACAGATACGCAGTATTTT CASSLDGRGSTDTQYF NA TRBV5-6 NA TRBJ2-3
TGTGCCAGCAGGCCCACAGAGGGGCGAACCACAGATACGCAGTATTTT CASRPTEGRTTDTQYF NA TRBV12-3/TRBV12-4 NA TRBJ2-3
TGTGCCAGCACCCGAGAGGGGGGGGGACTAGCAGGAACCTACGAGCAGTACTTC CASTREGGGLAGTYEQYF NA TRBV28 TRBD2 TRBJ2-7
TGTGCCACCAGCAGACGCCCCGAGGACAGACCTCATATGCAGTACTTC CATSRRPEDRPHMQYF few TRBV15 NA TRBJ2-7
TGTGCCAGCAGCGCCCAGACAGGGAAGAGCTCCTACGAGCAGTACTTC CASSAQTGKSSYEQYF few TRBV7-9 TRBD1 TRBJ2-7
TGTGCCAGCAGCCAAGAGCCAGCGGCCAATTACAATGAGCAGTTCTTC CASSQEPAANYNEQFF NA TRBV3-1 NA TRBJ2-1
TGTGCCAGCAGCCACCCGGGGACAGGGAATGAGCAGTTCTTC CASSHPGTGNEQFF few TRBV11-2 TRBD1 TRBJ2-1
TGTGCCAGCAGCTCCGACAGGGACCCCTACAATGAGCAGTTCTTC CASSSDRDPYNEQFF once TRBV5-4 TRBD1 TRBJ2-1
TGCGCCAGCAGCTCGATCTTCAGGGAGTCCACTGAAGCTTTCTTT CASSSIFRESTEAFF NA TRBV5-1 NA TRBJ1-1
TGCGCCAGCAGCTTGGACAGGCTAGATGGCTACACCTTC CASSLDRLDGYTF NA TRBV5-1 NA TRBJ1-2
TGCGCCAGCAACCAGAACATGAACACTGAAGCTTTCTTT CASNQNMNTEAFF NA TRBV10-2 NA TRBJ1-1
TGTGCCATCAGTGAGGGGCTAGCGGGAGACGAGCAGTACTTC CAISEGLAGDEQYF NA TRBV10-3 TRBD2 TRBJ2-7
TGCAGCGTTGGGGGGGTGAGGGGGAGAACCTACGAGCAGTACTTC CSVGGVRGRTYEQYF few TRBV29-1 NA TRBJ2-7
TGTGCCAGTACTCAGACAGGTCGAGGCTACACCTTC CASTQTGRGYTF few TRBV19 NA TRBJ1-2
TGTGCCAGCAGCCCAGACAGGGTTACGGAAAAACTGTTTTTT CASSPDRVTEKLFF NA TRBV3-1 TRBD1 TRBJ1-4
TGCGCCAGCAGCTTGGTTGCTAGCGAGCCCTACGAGCAGTACTTC CASSLVASEPYEQYF NA TRBV5-1 NA TRBJ2-7
TGTGCCAGCAGCTTAGAGGGCAGTCCCTCCATGAACACTGAAGCTTTCTTT CASSLEGSPSMNTEAFF NA TRBV7-6 NA TRBJ1-1
TGTGCCAGCAGTCACCTCGGGGGCGAGACCCAGTACTTC CASSHLGGETQYF many TRBV12-3/TRBV12-4 NA TRBJ2-5
TGCGCCAGCAGCCCGGGACAGCCCCAAGAGACCCAGTACTTC CASSPGQPQETQYF once TRBV5-1 TRBD1 TRBJ2-5
TGCGCCAGCCAGGGACAGGGAGGAGAGGCTTTCTTT CASQGQGGEAFF NA TRBV5-1 TRBD1 TRBJ1-1
TGTGCCAGCAGCTTGCGTCTTAGCGGGGCTTTAGGGGGGATCACAGATACGCAGTATTTT CASSLRLSGALGGITDTQYF few TRBV5-4 TRBD2 TRBJ2-3
TGCGCCAGCAGTTTTCCGAATTGGTCCAGGTACGAGCAGTACTTC CASSFPNWSRYEQYF few TRBV10-2 NA TRBJ2-7
TGTGCCAGCAGCTTGGAGGGGGCGTGGGGAAACACCATATATTTT CASSLEGAWGNTIYF NA TRBV9 TRBD1 TRBJ1-3
TGCGCCAGCAGCCAATTAGGGGGGGGCGCGGGAGAAAAACTGTTTTTT CASSQLGGGAGEKLFF few TRBV4-1 NA TRBJ1-4
TGTGCCAGCAGTCCCAGGGTGGGGCCTGGAAACACCATATATTTT CASSPRVGPGNTIYF NA TRBV6-1 NA TRBJ1-3
TGTGCCAACCATGTAGCAGGGGGCAACACCGGGGAGCTGTTTTTT CANHVAGGNTGELFF few TRBV7-9 TRBD1 TRBJ2-2
TGTGCCAGCAGCTTAGATCCCCCCGGTGGCACAGATACGCAGTATTTT CASSLDPPGGTDTQYF few TRBV11-2 NA TRBJ2-3
TGTGCCAGCTCACCACCATTACAGGGGGCCTATGGCTACACCTTC CASSPPLQGAYGYTF NA TRBV18 TRBD1 TRBJ1-2
TGTGCCAGCAGTGTACTGGCGGGACCCTACGAGCAGTACTTC CASSVLAGPYEQYF NA TRBV12-3/TRBV12-4 NA TRBJ2-7
TGTGCCAGCACCTTGCAGGGGGCAATGGATACGCAGTATTTT CASTLQGAMDTQYF NA TRBV27 TRBD1 TRBJ2-3
TGTGCCAGCCCCGGGACAAACTACAATGAGCAGTTCTTC CASPGTNYNEQFF NA TRBV6-5 NA TRBJ2-1
TGCAGTGCTAGAGATCTGGCGGGAGCATCTTACGAGCAGTACTTC CSARDLAGASYEQYF NA TRBV20-1 TRBD2 TRBJ2-7
TGCAGTGCTAGAGATAGCGGGAGGGCCTCGGAGACCCAGTACTTC CSARDSGRASETQYF few TRBV20-1 TRBD2 TRBJ2-5
TGCAGTGCTAGCGGGCGGAGCCCTAGCACAGATACGCAGTATTTT CSASGRSPSTDTQYF NA TRBV20-1 NA TRBJ2-3
TGTGCCAGCACTCGAGGCGGCGTCTATGAGCAGTTCTTC CASTRGGVYEQFF few TRBV7-6 NA TRBJ2-1
TGTGCCAGCAGCTTAGTAAGGCCCCCCCTCACTGAAGCTTTCTTT CASSLVRPPLTEAFF NA TRBV7-2 NA TRBJ1-1
TGTGCCAGTACTGCGCGGGAGTCGGATACGCAGTATTTT CASTARESDTQYF NA TRBV19 TRBD2 TRBJ2-3
TGCGCCAGCAGCCCCGGTGGACTAGCGGGAGGTAAAGAGACCCAGTACTTC CASSPGGLAGGKETQYF NA TRBV5-1 TRBD2 TRBJ2-5
TGTGCCAGCTCAGAGGACCAAGCCTCCTACGAGCAGTACTTC CASSEDQASYEQYF few TRBV18 NA TRBJ2-7
TGTGCCAGCCGCCAATTGGGGGGAGGGCCGGAGACCCAGTACTTC CASRQLGGGPETQYF NA TRBV12-3/TRBV12-4 TRBD2 TRBJ2-5
TGCGCCAGCAGCTTGCCAGGTGGCTATGGCTACACCTTC CASSLPGGYGYTF few TRBV5-1 NA TRBJ1-2
TGTGCCAGCAGTCCCACCCAGCGGGAGCAGTTCTTC CASSPTQREQFF few TRBV6-6 NA TRBJ2-1
TGCGCCAGCAGCCTTACTAGTCTCTCCTACAATGAGCAGTTCTTC CASSLTSLSYNEQFF NA TRBV4-1 NA TRBJ2-1
TGTGCCAGCAGTTGGGGCACCCAAGAGACCCAGTACTTC CASSWGTQETQYF few TRBV27 NA TRBJ2-5
TGTGCCAGCAGCCCACGGTTGGGGGGGCTGAATGAGCAGTTCTTC CASSPRLGGLNEQFF NA TRBV3-1 NA TRBJ2-1
TGTGCCAGCAGCTTAGGGACAGGGGCCCTATATGGCTACACCTTC CASSLGTGALYGYTF few TRBV7-9 TRBD1 TRBJ1-2